This T cell receptor (beta chain) originates from a study of blood T cell repertoires in COVID-19 (dated by TCRdb to 2018 to 2020). For the wider study: Samples from collaborators originated in the United States, Italy and Spain and spanned both the acute and convalescent phases of COVID-19. The prospective study material was composed of cDNA or gDNA derived from T cells, B-cell-depleted T cells, or PBMCs. Subjects who had been exposed to COVID-19, were actively infected with it, or had recovered from it provided the deeply sampled blood TCRbeta repertoires that made up the dataset. The repertoires were released in a freely available public database intended as a resource for research on the immune response to SARS-CoV-2. Samples were obtained from the ongoing ImmuneRACE study (first 160 participants) and from about 1,300 subjects provided by 6 global collaborators. Sample metadata almost always included a de-identified subject ID, COVID-19 status, age in years and sex. Where HLA class I and class II types were available, the types were taken from metadata supplied by the sample provider, not from assay-based typing.

This clone is a singleton in its sample. Its antigen remains undetermined. One base away there is no much larger clone; base qualities are not given. Study-level results and caveats: Clinical and demographic metadata were provided uncurated, with the amount varying by source and participant.

The CDR3 has 13 amino acids, counting the end cysteine and phenylalanine. The CDR3 DNA has 39 bases and is translated from base 1. Taken from the germline V gene, the CDR1 and CDR2 loops are MNHEY and SVGEGT. V is shortened by 1 base, J by 0 bases, and the region joining them spans 3 bases. In Seattle, one collaborating source enrolled patients while the infection was active and tracked those patients longitudinally over the course of disease. Each collaborating institution followed its own protocols to collect whole blood in K2EDTA tubes. For TCRbeta analysis, collaborators shipped samples as frozen whole blood, isolated PBMCs, or DNA extracted from either of those sample types. The immunoSEQ Assay, a bias-controlled multiplex PCR, was used to amplify TCRbeta CDR3 regions from genomic DNA. The authors' pipeline ran thus. The number of nucleated cells in each sample was estimated by amplification of reference gene primers within the assay. Sequence reads were collapsed and filtered to measure the absolute abundance of every unique TCRbeta CDR3 rearrangement. For each sample, productive Simpson clonality was calculated as the square root of Simpson's diversity index across productive rearrangements. TCRdb provides this immuneACCESS table in a form limited to in-frame rearrangements. Some clones are lacking; in checked studies, under half of them reflect an unresolved V gene, and why the rest are absent is not known. That table is the source of V, J and clone size, and D and trimming were worked out from the DNA. A total of about 120,000 clones appear in this sample, around 91% of them only once. The ten largest clones represent more than 3% of the sample.

The sequence was obtained from a woman aged 60-70 years with COVID-19, enrolled during active disease. The rearranged segments are TRBV6-2 or TRBV6-3 and TRBJ1-1; no D gene call is confident. The sample taken for sequencing was peripheral blood. The DNA sequence is as follows: TGTGCCAGCAGTTACTTATTGAACACTGAAGCTTTCTTT. Translated, this gives CASSYLLNTEAFF.